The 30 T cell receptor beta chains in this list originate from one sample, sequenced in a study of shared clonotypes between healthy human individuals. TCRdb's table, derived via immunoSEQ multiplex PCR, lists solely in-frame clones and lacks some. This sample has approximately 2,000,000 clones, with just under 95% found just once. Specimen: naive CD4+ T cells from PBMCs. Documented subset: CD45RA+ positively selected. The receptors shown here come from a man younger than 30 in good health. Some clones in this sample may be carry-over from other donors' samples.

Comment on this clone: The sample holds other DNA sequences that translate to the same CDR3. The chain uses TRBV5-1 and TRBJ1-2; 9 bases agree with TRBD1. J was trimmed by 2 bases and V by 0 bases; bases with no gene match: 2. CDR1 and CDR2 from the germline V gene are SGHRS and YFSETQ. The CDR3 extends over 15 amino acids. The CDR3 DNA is TGCGCCAGCAGCTTGGTCACAGGGGGCAACTATGGCTACACCTTC. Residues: CASSLVTGGNYGYTF.

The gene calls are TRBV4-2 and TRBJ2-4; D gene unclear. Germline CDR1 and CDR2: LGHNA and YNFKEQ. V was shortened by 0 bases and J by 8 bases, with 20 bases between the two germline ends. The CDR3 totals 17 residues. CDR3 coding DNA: TGTGCCAGCAGCCAAGATAATTTCGGTCAGTTAGAGGACATTCAGTACTTC. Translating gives CASSQDNFGQLEDIQYF.

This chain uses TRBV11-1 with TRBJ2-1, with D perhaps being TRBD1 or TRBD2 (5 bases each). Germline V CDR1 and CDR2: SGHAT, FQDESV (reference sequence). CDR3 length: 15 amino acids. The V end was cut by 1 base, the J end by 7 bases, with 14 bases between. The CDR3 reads CASSLGSGRANEQFF. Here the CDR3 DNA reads TGTGCCAGCAGCTTAGGGTCAGGGCGGGCGAATGAGCAGTTCTTC. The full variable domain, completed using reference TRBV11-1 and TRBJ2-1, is EAEVAQSPRYKITEKSQAVAFWCDPISGHATLYWYRQILGQGPELLVQFQDESVVDDSQLPKDRFSAERLKGVDSTLKIQPAELGDSAMYLCASSLGSGRANEQFFGPGTRLTVL.

The DNA of the CDR3 is TGTGCCAGCAGCTTAACTGGCAGGACCAGATACAATGAGCAGTTCTTC. Translated: CASSLTGRTRYNEQFF. J is TRBJ2-1 and V is TRBV7-3; D call uncertain. The germline V gene encodes CDR1 SGHTA and CDR2 FQGTGA. This CDR3 is built from 16 residues. Trimming stripped 0 bases from V and 4 bases from J, with 13 bases between.

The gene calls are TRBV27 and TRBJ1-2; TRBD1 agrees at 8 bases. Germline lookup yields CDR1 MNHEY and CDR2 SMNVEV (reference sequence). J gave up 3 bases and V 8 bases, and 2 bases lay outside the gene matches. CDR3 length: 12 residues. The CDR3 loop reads CASGQGYYGYTF. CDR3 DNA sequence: TGTGCCAGCGGACAGGGTTACTATGGCTACACCTTC.

CDR3 sequence reads: CACSLSGNTIYF. DNA for the CDR3: TGTGCCTGCTCCCTCTCTGGAAACACCATATATTTT. The chain is built from TRBV30 and TRBJ1-3, with D hard to call. The V end was cut by 6 bases, the J end by 0 bases, with 6 bases between. Germline loops: CDR1 GTSNPN, CDR2 SVGIG (reference sequence). The CDR3 totals 12 residues.

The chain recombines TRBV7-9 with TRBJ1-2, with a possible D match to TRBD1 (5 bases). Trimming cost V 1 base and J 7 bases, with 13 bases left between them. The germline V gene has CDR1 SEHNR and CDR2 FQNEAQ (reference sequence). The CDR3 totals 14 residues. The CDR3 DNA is TGTGCCAGCAGCTTAGGCTGGACACCCTCTGGCTACACCTTC. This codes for CASSLGWTPSGYTF.

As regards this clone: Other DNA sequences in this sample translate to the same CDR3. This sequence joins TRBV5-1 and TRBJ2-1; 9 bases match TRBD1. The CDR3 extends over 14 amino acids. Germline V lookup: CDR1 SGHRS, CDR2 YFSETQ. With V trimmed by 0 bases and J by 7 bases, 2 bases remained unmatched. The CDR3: CASSLEQGANEQFF. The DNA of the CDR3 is TGCGCCAGCAGCTTGGAACAGGGGGCAAATGAGCAGTTCTTC. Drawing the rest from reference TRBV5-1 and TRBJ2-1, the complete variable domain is KAGVTQTPRYLIKTRGQQVTLSCSPISGHRSVSWYQQTPGQGLQFLFEYFSETQRNKGNFPGRFSGRQFSNSRSEMNVSTLELGDSALYLCASSLEQGANEQFFGPGTRLTVL.

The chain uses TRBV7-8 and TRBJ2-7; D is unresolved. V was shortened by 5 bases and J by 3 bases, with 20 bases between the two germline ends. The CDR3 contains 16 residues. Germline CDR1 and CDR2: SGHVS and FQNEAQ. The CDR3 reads CASSPLAEPIYYEQYF. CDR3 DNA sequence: TGTGCCAGCAGCCCTCTGGCGGAACCTATTTACTACGAGCAGTACTTC.

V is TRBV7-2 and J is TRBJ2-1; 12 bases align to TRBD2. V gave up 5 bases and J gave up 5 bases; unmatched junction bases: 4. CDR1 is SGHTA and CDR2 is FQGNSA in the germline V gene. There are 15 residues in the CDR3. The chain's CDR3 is CASSRTSGNNNEQFF. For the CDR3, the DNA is TGTGCCAGCAGCCGGACTAGCGGGAATAACAATGAGCAGTTCTTC.

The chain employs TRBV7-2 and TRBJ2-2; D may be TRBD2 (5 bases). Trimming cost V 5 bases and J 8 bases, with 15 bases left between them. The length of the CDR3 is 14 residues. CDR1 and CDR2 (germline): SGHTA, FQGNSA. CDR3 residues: CASSLSGVKGELFF. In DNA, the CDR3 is TGTGCCAGCAGCCTCTCCGGGGTAAAAGGGGAGCTGTTTTTT.

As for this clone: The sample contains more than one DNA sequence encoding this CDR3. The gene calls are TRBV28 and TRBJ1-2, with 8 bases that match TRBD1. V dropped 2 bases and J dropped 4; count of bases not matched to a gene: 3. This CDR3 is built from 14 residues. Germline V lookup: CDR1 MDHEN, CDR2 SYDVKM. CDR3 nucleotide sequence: TGTGCCAGCAGTTTAGGTGGACAGGGCTATGGCTACACCTTC. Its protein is CASSLGGQGYGYTF.

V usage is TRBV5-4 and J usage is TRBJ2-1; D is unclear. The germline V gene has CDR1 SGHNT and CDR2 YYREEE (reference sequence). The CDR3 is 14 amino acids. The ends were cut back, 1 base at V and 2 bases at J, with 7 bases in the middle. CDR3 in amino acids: CASSLSGTYNEQFF. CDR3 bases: TGTGCCAGCAGCTTGTCAGGAACCTACAATGAGCAGTTCTTC.

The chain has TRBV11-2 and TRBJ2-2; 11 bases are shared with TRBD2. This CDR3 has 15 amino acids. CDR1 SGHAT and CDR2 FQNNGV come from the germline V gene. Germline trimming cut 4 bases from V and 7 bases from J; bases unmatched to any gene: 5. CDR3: CASSSLAGGIGELFF. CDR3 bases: TGTGCCAGCAGCTCGCTAGCGGGAGGTATCGGGGAGCTGTTTTTT.

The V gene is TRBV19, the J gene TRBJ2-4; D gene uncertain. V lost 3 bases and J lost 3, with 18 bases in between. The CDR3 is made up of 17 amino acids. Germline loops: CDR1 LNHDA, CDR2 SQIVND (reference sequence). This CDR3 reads CASSIVSPGNSKNIQYF. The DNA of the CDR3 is TGTGCCAGTAGTATCGTTTCCCCGGGCAATAGCAAAAACATTCAGTACTTC.

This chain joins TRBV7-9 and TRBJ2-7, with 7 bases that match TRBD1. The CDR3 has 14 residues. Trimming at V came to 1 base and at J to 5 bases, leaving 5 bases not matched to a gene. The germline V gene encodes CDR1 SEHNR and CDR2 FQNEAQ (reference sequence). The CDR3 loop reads CASSLGRGNHEQYF. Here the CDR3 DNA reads TGTGCCAGCAGCTTAGGCAGGGGGAACCACGAGCAGTACTTC.

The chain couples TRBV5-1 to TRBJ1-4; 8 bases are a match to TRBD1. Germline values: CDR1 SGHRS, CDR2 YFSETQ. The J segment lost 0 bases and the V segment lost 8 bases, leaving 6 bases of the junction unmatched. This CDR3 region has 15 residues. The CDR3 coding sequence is TGCGCCAGTCGACAGGGGCCAACAACTAATGAAAAACTGTTTTTT. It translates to CASRQGPTTNEKLFF.

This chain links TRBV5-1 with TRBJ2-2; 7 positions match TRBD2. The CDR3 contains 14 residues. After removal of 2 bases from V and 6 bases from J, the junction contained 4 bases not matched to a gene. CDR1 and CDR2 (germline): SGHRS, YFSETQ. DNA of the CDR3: TGCGCCAGCAGCTTAGGGGAGGGCTCCGGGGAGCTGTTTTTT. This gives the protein CASSLGEGSGELFF.

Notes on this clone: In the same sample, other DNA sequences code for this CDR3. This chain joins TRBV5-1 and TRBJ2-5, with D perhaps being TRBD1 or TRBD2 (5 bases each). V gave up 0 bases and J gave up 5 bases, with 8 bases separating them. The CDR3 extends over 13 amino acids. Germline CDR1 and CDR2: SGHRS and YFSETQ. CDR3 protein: CASSLGGRETQYF. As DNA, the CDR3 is TGCGCCAGCAGCTTGGGGGGACGTGAGACCCAGTACTTC.

The CDR3, as DNA: TGTGCCATCAGTAAACTAGCGGGAGGTGGCGAGCAGTACTTC. Encoded protein: CAISKLAGGGEQYF. The J gene is TRBJ2-7, the V gene TRBV10-3; the match to TRBD2 covers 12 bases. The CDR3 has 14 residues. In germline, CDR1 is ENHRY, CDR2 SYGVKD. With 5 bases clipped from V and 6 bases from J, the junction kept 5 bases outside the gene matches.

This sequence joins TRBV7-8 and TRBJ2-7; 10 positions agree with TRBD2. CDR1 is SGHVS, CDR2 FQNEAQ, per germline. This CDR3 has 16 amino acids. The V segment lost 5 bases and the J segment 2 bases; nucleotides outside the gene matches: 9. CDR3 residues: CASSLGTSVRAYEQYF. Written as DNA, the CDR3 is TGTGCCAGCAGCCTGGGGACTAGCGTTCGTGCCTACGAGCAGTACTTC.

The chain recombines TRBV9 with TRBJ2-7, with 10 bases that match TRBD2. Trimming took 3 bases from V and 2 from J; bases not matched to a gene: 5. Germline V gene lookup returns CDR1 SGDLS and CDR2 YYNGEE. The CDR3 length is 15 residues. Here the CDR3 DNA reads TGTGCCAGCAGCGAGGGGACTAGCGAAACCTACGAGCAGTACTTC. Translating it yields CASSEGTSETYEQYF.

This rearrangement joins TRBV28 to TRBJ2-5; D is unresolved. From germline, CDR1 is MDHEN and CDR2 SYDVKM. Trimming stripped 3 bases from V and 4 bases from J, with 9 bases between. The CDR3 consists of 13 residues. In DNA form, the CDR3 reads TGTGCCAGCAGTTTTTTGCCGACAGAGACCCAGTACTTC. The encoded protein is CASSFLPTETQYF.

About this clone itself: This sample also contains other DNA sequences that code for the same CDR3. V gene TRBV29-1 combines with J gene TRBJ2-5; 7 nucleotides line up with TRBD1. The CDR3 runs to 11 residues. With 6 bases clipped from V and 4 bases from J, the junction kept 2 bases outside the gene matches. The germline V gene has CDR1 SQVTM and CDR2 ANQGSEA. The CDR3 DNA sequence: TGCAGCGTAGGGGGCGGAGAGACCCAGTACTTC. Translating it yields CSVGGGETQYF.

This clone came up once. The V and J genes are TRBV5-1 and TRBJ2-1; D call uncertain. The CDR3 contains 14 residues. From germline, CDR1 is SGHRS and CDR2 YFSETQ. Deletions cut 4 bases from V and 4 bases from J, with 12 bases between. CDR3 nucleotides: TGCGCCAGCAGCGGTGGACCACGTTACAATGAGCAGTTCTTC. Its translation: CASSGGPRYNEQFF.

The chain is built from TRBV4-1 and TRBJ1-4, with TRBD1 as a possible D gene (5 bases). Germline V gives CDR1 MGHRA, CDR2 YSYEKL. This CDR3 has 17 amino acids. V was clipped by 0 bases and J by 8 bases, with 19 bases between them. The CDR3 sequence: CASSQDRPTGKGEKLFF. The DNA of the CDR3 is TGCGCCAGCAGCCAAGATCGGCCCACAGGAAAGGGAGAAAAACTGTTTTTT.

The CDR3: CASSRSPVQYF. The CDR3 DNA reads as TGTGCCAGCAGCAGGTCCCCAGTGCAGTATTTT. The V and J genes are TRBV2 and TRBJ2-3; D call uncertain. The CDR3 sequence is 11 residues long. Trimming took 6 bases from V and 11 from J, leaving 12 bases between them. CDR1 is SNHLY and CDR2 is FYNNEI in the germline V gene.

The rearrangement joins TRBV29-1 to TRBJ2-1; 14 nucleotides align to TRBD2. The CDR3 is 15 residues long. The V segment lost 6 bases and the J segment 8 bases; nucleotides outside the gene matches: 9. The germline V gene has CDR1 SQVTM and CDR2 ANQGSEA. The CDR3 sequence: CSVQEGLAGVDEQFF. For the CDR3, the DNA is TGCAGCGTGCAGGAGGGACTAGCGGGAGTCGATGAGCAGTTCTTC.

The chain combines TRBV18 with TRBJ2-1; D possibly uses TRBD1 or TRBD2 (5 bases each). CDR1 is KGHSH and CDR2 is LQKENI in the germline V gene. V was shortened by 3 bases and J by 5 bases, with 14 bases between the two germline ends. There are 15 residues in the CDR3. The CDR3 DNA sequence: TGTGCCAGCTCACCTTCTTGGGGGTTTGACAATGAGCAGTTCTTC. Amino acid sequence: CASSPSWGFDNEQFF. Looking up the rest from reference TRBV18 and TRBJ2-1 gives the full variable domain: NAGVMQNPRHLVRRRGQEARLRCSPMKGHSHVYWYRQLPEEGLKFMVYLQKENIIDESGMPKERFSAEFPKEGPSILRIQQVVRGDSAAYFCASSPSWGFDNEQFFGPGTRLTVL.

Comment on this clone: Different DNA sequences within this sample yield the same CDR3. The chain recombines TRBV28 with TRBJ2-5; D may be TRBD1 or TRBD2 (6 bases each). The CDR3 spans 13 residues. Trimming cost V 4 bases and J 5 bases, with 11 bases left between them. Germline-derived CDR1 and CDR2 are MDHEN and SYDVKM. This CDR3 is CASSSVGGETQYF. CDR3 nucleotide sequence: TGTGCCAGCAGTTCTGTGGGGGGCGAGACCCAGTACTTC. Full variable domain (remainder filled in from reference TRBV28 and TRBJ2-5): DVKVTQSSRYLVKRTGEKVFLECVQDMDHENMFWYRQDPGLGLRLIYFSYDVKMKEKGDIPEGYSVSREKKERFSLILESASTNQTSMYLCASSSVGGETQYFGPGTRLLVL.